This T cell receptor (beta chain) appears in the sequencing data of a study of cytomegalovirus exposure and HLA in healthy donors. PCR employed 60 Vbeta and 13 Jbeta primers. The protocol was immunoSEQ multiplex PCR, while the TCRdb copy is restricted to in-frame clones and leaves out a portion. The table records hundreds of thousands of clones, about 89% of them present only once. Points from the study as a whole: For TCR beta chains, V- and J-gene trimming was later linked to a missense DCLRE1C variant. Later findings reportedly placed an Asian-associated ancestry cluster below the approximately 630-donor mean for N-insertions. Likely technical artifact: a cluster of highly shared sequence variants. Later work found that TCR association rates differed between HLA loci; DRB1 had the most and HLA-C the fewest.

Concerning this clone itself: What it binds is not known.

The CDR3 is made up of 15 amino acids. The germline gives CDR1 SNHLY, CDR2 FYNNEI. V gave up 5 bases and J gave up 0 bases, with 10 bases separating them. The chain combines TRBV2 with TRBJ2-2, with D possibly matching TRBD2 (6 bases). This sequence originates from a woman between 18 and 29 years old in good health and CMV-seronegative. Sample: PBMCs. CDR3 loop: CASSNSGANTGELFF. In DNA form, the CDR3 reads TGTGCCAGCAGTAATAGCGGCGCGAACACCGGGGAGCTGTTTTTT.